The rows below give T cell receptor beta chains drawn from one sample of a study of blood T cell repertoires in COVID-19. Sequencing was performed with immunoSEQ multiplex PCR; in TCRdb, only in-frame clones are kept and a portion is missing. The sample yields about 150,000 clones, about 80% seen once. Input material: peripheral blood. All receptors come from a woman aged 55-75 years with acute or convalescent COVID-19. Each CDR3 is given without its conserved first and last residue. Clone size is shown for a subset of rows, as once, few, many or a class of expanded clone.

j_gene | v_gene | abundance | CDR3aa
TRBJ1-2 | TRBV5-1 | . | ASSNGQGASGYT
TRBJ2-3 | TRBV7-8 | few | ASSFGQPLDTQY
TRBJ1-2 | TRBV9 | . | ASSVVTPGQGIAT
TRBJ2-5 | TRBV15 | . | ATRGQGAQEETQY
TRBJ1-1 | TRBV28 | few | ASSLSGTANTEAF
TRBJ1-1 | TRBV28 | . | ASSTGQGRTEAF
TRBJ1-1 | TRBV2 | once | ASSFVQGGTEAF
TRBJ2-7 | TRBV5-1 | . | ASLSGTFPYEQY
TRBJ2-7 | TRBV5-1 | few | ASSAGLTYEQY
TRBJ2-5 | TRBV6-2/TRBV6-3 | . | ASSYRSRGRETQY
TRBJ1-4 | TRBV15 | once | ATSVTGTPADEKLF
TRBJ1-1 | TRBV5-1 | . | ASSLASNTEAF
TRBJ1-4 | TRBV10-3 | . | AAQATGLPNEKLF
TRBJ1-1 | TRBV6-5 | once | ASSSGGGNTEAF
TRBJ1-2 | TRBV28 | . | ASSGGSSYGYT
TRBJ1-1 | TRBV18 | . | ASSVRGDTEAF
TRBJ1-4 | TRBV6-1 | . | ASSSGEGGNEKLF
TRBJ1-5 | TRBV18 | . | ASSPAGVARNPNQPQH
TRBJ1-5 | TRBV6-6 | . | ASTPPRQGAQPQH
TRBJ2-2 | TRBV13 | . | ASTKRRGDTGELF
TRBJ1-1 | TRBV5-8 | . | ASSLNTEAF
TRBJ1-1 | TRBV7-9 | . | ASSLEGQGSTEAF
TRBJ1-2 | TRBV5-6 | . | ASSPDRGLYGYT
TRBJ1-2 | TRBV29-1 | . | SVEDRGDGYT
TRBJ1-6 | TRBV7-9 | few | ASSLEGARGSPLH
TRBJ1-5 | TRBV6-9 | . | ASSSQGLQPQH
TRBJ2-3 | TRBV5-5 | . | ASSPISGGATDTQY
TRBJ1-4 | TRBV19 | once | ASSILSRLF
TRBJ1-2 | TRBV6-1 | . | ASSEASGGGHRLYGYT
TRBJ1-1 | TRBV12-3/TRBV12-4 | . | ASRPSNTEAF
TRBJ1-5 | TRBV6-1 | . | ASTRQRSNQPQH
TRBJ2-5 | TRBV9 | . | ASSVGGTSGRETQY
TRBJ1-4 | TRBV27 | . | ASSDSYNEKLF
TRBJ1-6 | TRBV5-5 | few | ASRSPGAKAGNSPLH
TRBJ1-4 | TRBV2 | . | ASRPTTGKYEKLF
TRBJ2-3 | TRBV6-4 | once | ASSDSAGGSTDTQY